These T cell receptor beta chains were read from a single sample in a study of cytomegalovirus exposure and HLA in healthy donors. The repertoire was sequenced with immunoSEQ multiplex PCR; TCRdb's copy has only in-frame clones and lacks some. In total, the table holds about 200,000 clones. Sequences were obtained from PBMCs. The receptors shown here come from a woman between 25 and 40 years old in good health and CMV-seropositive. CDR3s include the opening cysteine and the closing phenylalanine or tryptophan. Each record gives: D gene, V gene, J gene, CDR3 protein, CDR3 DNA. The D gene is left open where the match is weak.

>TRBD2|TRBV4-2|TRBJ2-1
CASSQGTGGLYEQFF
TGTGCCAGCAGCCAAGGAACGGGGGGTCTGTATGAGCAGTTCTTC
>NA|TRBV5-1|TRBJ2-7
CASSPNPPGEQYF
TGCGCCAGCAGCCCTAACCCGCCAGGGGAGCAGTACTTC
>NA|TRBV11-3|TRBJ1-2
CASSLNEGGYTF
TGTGCCAGCAGCTTAAACGAGGGTGGCTACACCTTC
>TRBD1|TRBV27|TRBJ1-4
CASSTSYRGVGEKLFF
TGTGCCAGCAGTACCTCCTACAGGGGGGTGGGGGAAAAACTGTTTTTT
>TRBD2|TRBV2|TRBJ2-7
CASRRTSGPHEQYF
TGTGCCAGCAGGAGGACTAGCGGTCCCCACGAGCAGTACTTC
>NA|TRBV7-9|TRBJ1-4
CASSQGPNEKLFF
TGTGCCAGCAGCCAGGGGCCTAATGAAAAACTGTTTTTT
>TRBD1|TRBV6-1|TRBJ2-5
CATQEVQGDGETQYF
TGTGCCACCCAGGAGGTCCAGGGGGATGGAGAGACCCAGTACTTC
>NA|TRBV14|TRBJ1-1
CASSRQYSEAFF
TGTGCCAGCAGCCGACAATACTCAGAAGCTTTCTTT
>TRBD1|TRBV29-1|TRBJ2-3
CSSTGTGNTDTQYF
TGCAGCTCAACCGGGACAGGAAACACAGATACGCAGTATTTT
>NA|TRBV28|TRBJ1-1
CASSAVPNTEAFF
TGTGCCAGCAGTGCGGTTCCGAACACTGAAGCTTTCTTT
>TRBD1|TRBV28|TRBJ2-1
CASSPPTPGQGFNEQFF
TGTGCCAGCAGTCCACCCACGCCGGGACAGGGGTTCAATGAGCAGTTCTTC
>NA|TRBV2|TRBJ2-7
CASIWTDYEQYF
TGTGCCAGCATTTGGACAGACTACGAGCAGTACTTC
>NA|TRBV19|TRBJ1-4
CASSKRARGTNEKLFF
TGTGCCAGTAGTAAGAGAGCCAGAGGGACTAATGAAAAACTGTTTTTT
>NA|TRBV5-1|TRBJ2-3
CASSLVGAGTDTQYF
TGCGCCAGCAGCTTGGTAGGAGCCGGCACAGATACGCAGTATTTT
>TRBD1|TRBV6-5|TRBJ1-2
CASSPRTGNGYTF
TGTGCCAGCAGTCCGAGGACAGGGAATGGCTACACCTTC
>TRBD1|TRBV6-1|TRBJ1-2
CASSEDPGGYGYTF
TGTGCCAGCAGTGAAGATCCAGGGGGCTATGGCTACACCTTC
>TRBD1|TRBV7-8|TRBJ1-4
CASSRDSATNEKLFF
TGTGCCAGCAGCAGGGACAGTGCAACTAATGAAAAACTGTTTTTT
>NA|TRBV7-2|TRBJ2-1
CASSLEWTVYNEQFF
TGTGCCAGCAGCTTAGAGTGGACTGTTTACAATGAGCAGTTCTTC
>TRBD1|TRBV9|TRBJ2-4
CASSADPDRVFLGKNIQYF
TGTGCCAGCAGCGCCGACCCGGACAGGGTCTTTCTGGGCAAAAACATTCAGTACTTC
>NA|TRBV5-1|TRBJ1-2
CASSLPQGSNYGYTF
TGCGCCAGCAGCTTACCCCAGGGATCTAACTATGGCTACACCTTC
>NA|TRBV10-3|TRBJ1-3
CAISEAGGGNTIYF
TGTGCCATCAGTGAGGCAGGCGGGGGAAACACCATATATTTT
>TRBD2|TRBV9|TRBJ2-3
CASSEAGGLGTDTQYF
TGTGCCAGCAGCGAGGCGGGGGGGCTCGGCACAGATACGCAGTATTTT
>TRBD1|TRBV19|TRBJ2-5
CASSRFGQGGETQYF
TGTGCCAGTAGTCGCTTCGGACAGGGAGGAGAGACCCAGTACTTC
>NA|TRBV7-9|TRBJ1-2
CASSLEGWTDLNGYTF
TGTGCCAGCAGCTTAGAGGGCTGGACAGACCTTAACGGCTACACCTTC
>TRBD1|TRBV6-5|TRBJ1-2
CASSYSRRGAGGYTF
TGTGCCAGCAGTTACTCCCGCAGGGGGGCAGGCGGCTACACCTTC